The 9 T cell receptor beta chains below all came from one sample that was sequenced in a study of blood T cell repertoires in COVID-19 (dated by TCRdb to about 2020). The library came from the immunoSEQ multiplex PCR assay. In TCRdb, the immuneACCESS table is reduced to in-frame sequences with V and J assigned. These tables do not hold every clone; where another copy was compared, an unresolved V gene accounts for under half, and the others remain unexplained. The sample table shows roughly 190,000 clones, and about 86% are seen once. 7% to 7.5% of the sample is held by the ten biggest clonotypes. Material: peripheral blood. Every receptor here comes from a woman older than 75 in a cohort sampled during active or convalescent COVID-19.

V gene TRBV30 combines with J gene TRBJ1-5; tentatively, D is TRBD1 (5 bases). Germline V gene sequence: CDR1 GTSNPN, CDR2 SVGIG (reference sequence). Trimming took 2 bases from V and 9 from J, leaving 8 bases between them. The CDR3 totals 11 residues. In DNA form, the CDR3 reads TGTGCCTGGAGTATTACAGGGCCCCAGCATTTT. It yields the protein CAWSITGPQHF.

V gene TRBV19 combines with J gene TRBJ1-2; 7 bases align to TRBD1. The trim removed 10 bases at V and 3 bases at J, leaving 5 bases unmatched. Germline CDR1 and CDR2: LNHDA and SQIVND (reference sequence). CDR3 size: 12 residues. The CDR3 spells CATRGRYYGYTF. The DNA for the CDR3 is TGTGCCACCAGGGGGAGGTACTATGGCTACACCTTC.

This clone appeared a few times. The rearrangement uses TRBV29-1 and TRBJ1-2; D is perhaps TRBD1 (5 bases). Looked up from germline, CDR1 is SQVTM and CDR2 is ANQGSEA. This CDR3 is built from 12 residues. V was trimmed by 7 bases and J by 3 bases, leaving 12 bases between them. The CDR3 DNA reads as TGCAGCGCCCCAGACAGAGACTATGGCTACACCTTC. Its protein product is CSAPDRDYGYTF.

V gene TRBV7-9 combines with J gene TRBJ1-1; D is possibly TRBD1 (6 bases). There are 17 residues in the CDR3. The germline V gene has CDR1 SEHNR and CDR2 FQNEAQ (reference sequence). V lost 5 bases, J lost 0 bases, and 19 bases lay in between. The CDR3 spells CASSQGQLTRMNTEAFF. The CDR3 coding sequence is TGTGCCAGCAGCCAAGGACAGCTCACTCGAATGAACACTGAAGCTTTCTTT.

This clone was found once. The V gene is TRBV27, the J gene TRBJ1-2, with 8 bases fitting TRBD1. The CDR3 consists of 12 residues. Germline CDR1 MNHEY, CDR2 SMNVEV (reference sequence). The V segment lost 8 bases and the J segment 8 bases; nucleotides outside the gene matches: 7. CDR3 residues: CASGWRTGGYTF. The CDR3 nucleotides are TGTGCCAGCGGATGGAGGACAGGGGGCTACACCTTC.

The chain has TRBV5-1 and TRBJ2-6, with D perhaps TRBD1 (6 bases). This CDR3 is built from 19 residues. Trimming took 7 bases from V and 0 from J, leaving 23 bases between them. Germline CDR1 reads SGHRS; CDR2 reads YFSETQ. The CDR3 sequence: CASGRRTAGLGSGANVLTF. DNA for the CDR3: TGCGCCAGCGGCCGGAGGACAGCAGGGCTGGGCTCTGGGGCCAACGTCCTGACTTTC.

A word on this clone: The junction departs from the called germline gene at one end, perhaps through a read error. This chain joins TRBV6-5 and TRBJ1-6, with 7 bases matching TRBD1. The germline gives CDR1 MNHEY, CDR2 SVGAGI. CDR3 length: 16 amino acids. The CDR3: CASTYSVQGLNSPLHF. The CDR3, as DNA: TGTGCCAGCACTTACTCGGTACAGGGGTTGAATTCACCCCTCCACTTT.

The J gene is TRBJ1-1, the V gene TRBV27; D not certain. The CDR3 has 13 amino acids. Looked up from germline, CDR1 is MNHEY and CDR2 is SMNVEV (reference sequence). Between the trimmed V and J ends, which lost 5 bases and 0 bases, there was a span of 7 bases. CDR3 sequence: CASSLIMNTEAFF. As DNA, the CDR3 is TGTGCCAGCAGTCTAATAATGAACACTGAAGCTTTCTTT.

The chain recombines TRBV28 with TRBJ1-2; TRBD1 matches 8 bases. The CDR3 runs 15 residues. The germline gives CDR1 MDHEN, CDR2 SYDVKM. The ends lost 6 bases at V and 8 bases at J; junction bases unmatched: 14. As DNA, the CDR3 is TGTGCCAGCAGCCCCAGGGGGCGGTCTATGGAGGGCTACACCTTC. Translation gives CASSPRGRSMEGYTF.